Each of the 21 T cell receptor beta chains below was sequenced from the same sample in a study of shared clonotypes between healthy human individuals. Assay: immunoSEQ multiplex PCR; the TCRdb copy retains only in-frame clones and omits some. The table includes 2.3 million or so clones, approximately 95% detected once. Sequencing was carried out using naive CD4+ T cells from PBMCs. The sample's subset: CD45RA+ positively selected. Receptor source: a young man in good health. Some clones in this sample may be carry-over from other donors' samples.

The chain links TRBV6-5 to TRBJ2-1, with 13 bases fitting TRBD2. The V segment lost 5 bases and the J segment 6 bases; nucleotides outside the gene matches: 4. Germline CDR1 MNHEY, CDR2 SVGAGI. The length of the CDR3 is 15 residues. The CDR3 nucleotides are TGTGCCAGCAGTAAGGGACTAGCGGGACTCAATGAGCAGTTCTTC. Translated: CASSKGLAGLNEQFF.

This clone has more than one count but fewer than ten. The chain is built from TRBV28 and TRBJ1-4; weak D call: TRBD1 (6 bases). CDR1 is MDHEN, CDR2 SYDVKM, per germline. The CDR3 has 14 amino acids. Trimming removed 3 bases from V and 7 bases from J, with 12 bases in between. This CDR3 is CASSLAGGGEKLFF. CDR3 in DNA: TGTGCCAGCAGTTTGGCCGGGGGCGGTGAAAAACTGTTTTTT.

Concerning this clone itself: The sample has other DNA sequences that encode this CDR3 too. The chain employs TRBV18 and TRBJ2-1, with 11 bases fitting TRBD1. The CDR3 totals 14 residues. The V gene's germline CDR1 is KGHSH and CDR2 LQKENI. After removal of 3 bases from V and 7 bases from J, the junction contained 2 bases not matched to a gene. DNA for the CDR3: TGTGCCAGCTCACCCGGGACAGGGGGTAATGAGCAGTTCTTC. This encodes CASSPGTGGNEQFF.

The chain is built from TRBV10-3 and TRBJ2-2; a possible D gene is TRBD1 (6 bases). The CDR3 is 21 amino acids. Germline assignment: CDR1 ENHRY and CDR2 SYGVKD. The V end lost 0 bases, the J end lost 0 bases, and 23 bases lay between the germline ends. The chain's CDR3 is CAISESVVVGAIMANTGELFF. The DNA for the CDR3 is TGTGCCATCAGTGAGTCTGTGGTGGTGGGGGCGATAATGGCGAACACCGGGGAGCTGTTTTTT.

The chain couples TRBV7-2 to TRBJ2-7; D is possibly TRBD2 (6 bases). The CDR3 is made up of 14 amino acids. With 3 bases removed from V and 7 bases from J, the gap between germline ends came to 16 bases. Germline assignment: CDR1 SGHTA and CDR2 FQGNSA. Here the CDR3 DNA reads TGTGCCAGCAGCTTTAGGCGGGGCGCTTGGGAGCAGTACTTC. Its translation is CASSFRRGAWEQYF.

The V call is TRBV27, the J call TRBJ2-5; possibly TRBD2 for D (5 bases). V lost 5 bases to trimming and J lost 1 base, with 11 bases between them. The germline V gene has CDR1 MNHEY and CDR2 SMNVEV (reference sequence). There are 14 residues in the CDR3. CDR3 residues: CASSPLTTQETQYF. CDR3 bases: TGTGCCAGCAGTCCATTGACTACCCAAGAGACCCAGTACTTC.

Here the CDR3 DNA reads TGTGCCAGCTCACCAGAAGGAACCTGGCAGTACTTC. Translation gives CASSPEGTWQYF. V gene TRBV18 combines with J gene TRBJ2-7; D not certain. Trimming took 2 bases from V and 9 from J, leaving 11 bases between them. The CDR3 loop spans 12 amino acids. Germline lookup yields CDR1 KGHSH and CDR2 LQKENI. Variable domain in full (rest from reference TRBV18 and TRBJ2-7): NAGVMQNPRHLVRRRGQEARLRCSPMKGHSHVYWYRQLPEEGLKFMVYLQKENIIDESGMPKERFSAEFPKEGPSILRIQQVVRGDSAAYFCASSPEGTWQYFGPGTRLTVT.

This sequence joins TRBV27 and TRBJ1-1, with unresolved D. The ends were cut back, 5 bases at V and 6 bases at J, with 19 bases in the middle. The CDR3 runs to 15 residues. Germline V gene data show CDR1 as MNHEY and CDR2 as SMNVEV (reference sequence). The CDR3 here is CASSTGPAFNAEAFF. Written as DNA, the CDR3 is TGTGCCAGCAGTACCGGACCGGCCTTTAACGCTGAAGCTTTCTTT.

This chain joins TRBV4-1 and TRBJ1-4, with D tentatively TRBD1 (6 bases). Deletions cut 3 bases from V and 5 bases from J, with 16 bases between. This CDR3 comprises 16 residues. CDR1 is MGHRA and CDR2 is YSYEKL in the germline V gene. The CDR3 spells CASSQGIGQSNEKLFF. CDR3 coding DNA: TGCGCCAGCAGCCAGGGCATCGGACAGTCAAATGAAAAACTGTTTTTT.

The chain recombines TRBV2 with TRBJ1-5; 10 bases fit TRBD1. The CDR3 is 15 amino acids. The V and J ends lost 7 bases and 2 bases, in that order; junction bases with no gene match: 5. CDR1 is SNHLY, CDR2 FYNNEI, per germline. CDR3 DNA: TGTGCCAGCACGGGAGGGACAGGGGGCAATCAGCCCCAGCATTTT. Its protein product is CASTGGTGGNQPQHF. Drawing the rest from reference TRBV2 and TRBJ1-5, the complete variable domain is EPEVTQTPSHQVTQMGQEVILRCVPISNHLYFYWYRQILGQKVEFLVSFYNNEISEKSEIFDDQFSVERPDGSNFTLKIRSTKLEDSAMYFCASTGGTGGNQPQHFGDGTRLSIL.

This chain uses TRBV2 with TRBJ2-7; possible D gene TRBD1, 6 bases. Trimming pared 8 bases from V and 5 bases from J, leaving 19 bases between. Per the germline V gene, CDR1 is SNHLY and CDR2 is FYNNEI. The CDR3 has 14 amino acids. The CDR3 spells CASLSQGLRNEQYF. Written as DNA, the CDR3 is TGTGCCAGCCTTTCCCAGGGGCTAAGGAACGAGCAGTACTTC.

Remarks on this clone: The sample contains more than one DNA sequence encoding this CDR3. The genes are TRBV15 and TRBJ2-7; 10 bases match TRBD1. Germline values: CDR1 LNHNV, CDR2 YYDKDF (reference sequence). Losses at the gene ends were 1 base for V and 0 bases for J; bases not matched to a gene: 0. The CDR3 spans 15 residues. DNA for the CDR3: TGTGCCACCAGCAGAGGGACAGGGGGCTCCTACGAGCAGTACTTC. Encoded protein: CATSRGTGGSYEQYF.

The CDR3 reads CASNTPGQGYNEQFF. CDR3 nucleotides: TGTGCCAGCAACACACCGGGACAGGGCTACAATGAGCAGTTCTTC. The chain has TRBV28 and TRBJ2-1, with TRBD1 matching 9 bases. The germline V gene has CDR1 MDHEN and CDR2 SYDVKM. CDR3 length: 15 residues. Unmatched junction bases numbered 7, after V lost 7 bases and J lost 3 bases.

The CDR3 sequence is CATSRDGLAGKVTDTQYF. CDR3 nucleotide sequence: TGTGCCACCAGCAGAGATGGGCTAGCGGGAAAGGTCACAGATACGCAGTATTTT. The chain combines TRBV15 with TRBJ2-3; 9 bases agree with TRBD2. J lost 2 bases, V lost 0 bases, and 9 bases had no gene match. This CDR3 comprises 18 residues. Germline V gene sequence: CDR1 LNHNV, CDR2 YYDKDF (reference sequence).

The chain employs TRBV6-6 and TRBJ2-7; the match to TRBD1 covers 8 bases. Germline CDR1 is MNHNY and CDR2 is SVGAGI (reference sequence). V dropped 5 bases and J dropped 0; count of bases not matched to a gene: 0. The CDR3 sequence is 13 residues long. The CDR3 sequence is CASSGTGSYEQYF. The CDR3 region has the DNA TGTGCCAGCAGTGGGACAGGCTCCTACGAGCAGTACTTC.

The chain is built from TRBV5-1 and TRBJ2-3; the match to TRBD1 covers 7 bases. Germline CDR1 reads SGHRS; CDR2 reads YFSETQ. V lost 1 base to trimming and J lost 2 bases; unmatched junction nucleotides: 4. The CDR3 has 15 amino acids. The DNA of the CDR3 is TGCGCCAGCAGCTTGACAGGGGATCTCACAGATACGCAGTATTTT. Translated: CASSLTGDLTDTQYF.

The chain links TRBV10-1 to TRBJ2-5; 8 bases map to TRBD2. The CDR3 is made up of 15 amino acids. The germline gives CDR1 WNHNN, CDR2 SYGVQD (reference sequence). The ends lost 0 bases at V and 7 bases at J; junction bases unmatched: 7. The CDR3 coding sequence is TGCGCCAGCAGTGAGTCGCCGGGAGGGCCGTGGACCCAGTACTTC. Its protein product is CASSESPGGPWTQYF.

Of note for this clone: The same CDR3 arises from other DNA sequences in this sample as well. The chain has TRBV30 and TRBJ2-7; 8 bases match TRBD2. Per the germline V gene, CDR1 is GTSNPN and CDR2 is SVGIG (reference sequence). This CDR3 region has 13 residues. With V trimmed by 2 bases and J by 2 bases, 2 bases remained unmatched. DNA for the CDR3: TGTGCCTGGAGTCGGGGGGGTCCCTACGAGCAGTACTTC. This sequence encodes CAWSRGGPYEQYF.

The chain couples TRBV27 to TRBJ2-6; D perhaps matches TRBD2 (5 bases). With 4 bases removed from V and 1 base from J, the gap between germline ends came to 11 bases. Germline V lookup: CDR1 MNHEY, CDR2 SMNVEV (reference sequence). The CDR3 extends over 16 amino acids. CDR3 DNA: TGTGCCAGCAGTTCCGGAGGACTTTCTGGGGCCAACGTCCTGACTTTC. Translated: CASSSGGLSGANVLTF. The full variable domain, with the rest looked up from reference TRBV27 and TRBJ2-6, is EAQVTQNPRYLITVTGKKLTVTCSQNMNHEYMSWYRQDPGLGLRQIYYSMNVEVTDKGDVPEGYKVSRKEKRNFPLILESPSPNQTSLYFCASSSGGLSGANVLTFGAGSRLTVL.

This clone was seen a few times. The CDR3 DNA sequence: TGTGCCAGCAGCTTAGTCGGGAACTATGGCTACACCTTC. Its translation is CASSLVGNYGYTF. This chain connects TRBV7-9 to TRBJ1-2; D unresolved. Trimming took 1 base from V and 2 from J, leaving 5 bases between them. Per germline, CDR1 SEHNR and CDR2 FQNEAQ (reference sequence). This CDR3 contains 13 residues.

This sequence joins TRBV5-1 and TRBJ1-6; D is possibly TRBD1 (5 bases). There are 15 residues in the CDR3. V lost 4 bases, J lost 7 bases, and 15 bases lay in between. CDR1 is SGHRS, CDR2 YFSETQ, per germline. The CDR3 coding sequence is TGCGCCAGCAGCGAGAGTAGGGGTTGGAATTCACCCCTCCACTTT. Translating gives CASSESRGWNSPLHF.